One sample yielded the 17 T cell receptor beta chains listed below, sequenced in a study of CD8+ T cells in alopecia areata. Sequencing used cDNA as its template, made by extracting RNA and reverse transcribing it. Profiling relied on immunoSEQ multiplex PCR, and the TCRdb table lists in-frame clones only, not all of them. The top ten clones hold approximately 2% of a sample with fewer than 350,000 clones, roughly 60% of them seen once. As to treatment: oral pan-JAK inhibitor, 5-10 mg twice daily. The material sequenced was CD4+ T cells sorted from blood, taken at week 24, from a patient treated with tofacitinib. The receptors derive from a human donor with alopecia areata.

The chain carries TRBV2 and TRBJ2-6, with 7 bases aligning to TRBD1. Germline CDR1 is SNHLY and CDR2 is FYNNEI. The CDR3 contains 15 residues. CDR3 DNA: TGTGCTATGAGCAAGACAGGGTCTGGGGCCAACGTCCTGACTTTC. It is translated as CAMSKTGSGANVLTF.

At least ten counts were recorded for this clone. Distinct nucleotide sequences in the sample also encode this CDR3. V and J are TRBV6-6 and TRBJ2-7; 7 bases align to TRBD1. The CDR3 totals 15 residues. The ends lost 5 bases at V and 2 bases at J; junction bases unmatched: 9. The germline V gene encodes CDR1 MNHNY and CDR2 SVGAGI (reference sequence). Here the CDR3 reads CASSPRQGAAYEQYF. CDR3 sequence (DNA): TGTGCCAGCAGTCCCCGACAGGGTGCCGCCTACGAGCAGTACTTC.

This chain connects TRBV5-1 to TRBJ2-7; a possible D gene is TRBD1 (5 bases). The CDR3 runs 14 residues. Trimming cost V 3 bases and J 0 bases, with 10 bases left between them. Germline CDR1 is SGHRS and CDR2 is YFSETQ. CDR3 nucleotide sequence: TGCGCCAGCAGCTCTCAGACAGTCTCCTACGAGCAGTACTTC. Its translation is CASSSQTVSYEQYF.

This chain uses TRBV7-9 with TRBJ2-7, with a tentative D call TRBD2 (5 bases). V lost 3 bases, J lost 4 bases, and 13 bases lay in between. The CDR3 covers 14 residues. Germline V gene sequence: CDR1 SEHNR, CDR2 FQNEAQ (reference sequence). This CDR3 is CASSFGLAMYEQYF. CDR3 in DNA: TGTGCCAGCAGCTTTGGACTCGCTATGTACGAGCAGTACTTC.

V gene TRBV29-1 combines with J gene TRBJ2-5; TRBD2 aligns across 12 bases. CDR1 and CDR2 (germline): SQVTM, ANQGSEA. V gave up 4 bases and J gave up 3 bases; unmatched junction bases: 3. The CDR3 runs to 14 residues. The CDR3 DNA reads TGCAGCGTTGCGGCTAGCGGGGGGGAAGAGACCCAGTACTTC. Its translation is CSVAASGGEETQYF. The variable domain in full, completed from reference TRBV29-1 and TRBJ2-5, reads SAVISQKPSRDICQRGTSLTIQCQVDSQVTMMFWYRQQPGQSLTLIATANQGSEATYESGFVIDKFPISRPNLTFSTLTVSNMSPEDSSIYLCSVAASGGEETQYFGPGTRLLVL.

The CDR3 region is CSVARQRNEKLFF. The CDR3 nucleotides read TGCAGCGTTGCGAGACAGCGAAATGAAAAACTGTTTTTT. The genes are TRBV29-1 and TRBJ1-4; tentatively, D is TRBD1 (5 bases). Germline CDR1 reads SQVTM; CDR2 reads ANQGSEA. V was pared by 4 bases and J by 5 bases, with 11 bases between. The CDR3 is 13 amino acids.

This rearrangement joins TRBV10-3 to TRBJ2-3; D is unresolved. CDR3 size: 13 residues. Germline CDR1 reads ENHRY; CDR2 reads SYGVKD. Deletions cut 7 bases from V and 0 bases from J, with 8 bases between. CDR3: CAIMPASTDTQYF. CDR3 nucleotides: TGTGCCATCATGCCAGCGAGCACAGATACGCAGTATTTT.

This clone was seen more than once but under ten times. The V gene is TRBV5-6, the J gene TRBJ2-1, with no clear D. Trimming removed 0 bases from V and 4 bases from J, with 11 bases in between. The CDR3 runs 15 residues. Germline V gene data show CDR1 as SGHDT and CDR2 as YYEEEE. The CDR3 DNA reads TGTGCCAGCAGCTTGGACCCCCCAGGTTACAATGAGCAGTTCTTC. This encodes CASSLDPPGYNEQFF. Looking up the rest from reference TRBV5-6 and TRBJ2-1 gives the full variable domain: DAGVTQSPTHLIKTRGQQVTLRCSPKSGHDTVSWYQQALGQGPQFIFQYYEEEERQRGNFPDRFSGHQFPNYSSELNVNALLLGDSALYLCASSLDPPGYNEQFFGPGTRLTVL.

This sequence joins TRBV5-1 and TRBJ2-3; no reliable D call. V was pared by 0 bases and J by 4 bases, with 6 bases between. Germline lookup yields CDR1 SGHRS and CDR2 YFSETQ. The CDR3 consists of 13 residues. The CDR3 is CASSLEPPDTQYF. The CDR3 coding sequence is TGCGCCAGCAGCTTGGAACCCCCAGATACGCAGTATTTT.

The chain uses TRBV27 and TRBJ2-3; TRBD2 matches 8 bases. With V trimmed by 5 bases and J by 5 bases, 15 bases remained unmatched. The CDR3 spans 17 residues. Germline V gives CDR1 MNHEY, CDR2 SMNVEV (reference sequence). CDR3 nucleotides: TGTGCCAGCAGTCCCGGCTACCGGGGGGGCCGGCGAGATACGCAGTATTTT. Protein sequence: CASSPGYRGGRRDTQYF.

The chain joins TRBV5-1 to TRBJ2-3; D could derive from TRBD1 or TRBD2 (6 bases each). This CDR3 spans 12 amino acids. Germline loops: CDR1 SGHRS, CDR2 YFSETQ. The ends were cut back, 4 bases at V and 4 bases at J, with 7 bases in the middle. CDR3 in DNA: TGCGCCAGCAGCGGGGGGCCAGATACGCAGTATTTT. Amino acid sequence: CASSGGPDTQYF.

The rearrangement links TRBV10-3 to TRBJ2-5; no clear D. V lost 4 bases, J lost 5 bases, and 11 bases lay in between. The CDR3 loop spans 13 amino acids. CDR1 and CDR2 (germline): ENHRY, SYGVKD. CDR3 residues: CAISGGSRETQYF. The CDR3 bases are TGTGCCATCAGTGGGGGTAGCAGGGAGACCCAGTACTTC.

The chain is built from TRBV6-5 and TRBJ2-5, with TRBD1 identical over 7 bases. V trimming: 2 bases; J trimming: 4 bases; junction bases outside the gene matches: 1. Germline loops: CDR1 MNHEY, CDR2 SVGAGI. This CDR3 is built from 13 residues. The DNA for the CDR3 is TGTGCCAGCAGTTACCGACAGGGAGAGACCCAGTACTTC. It encodes CASSYRQGETQYF.

The rearrangement links TRBV30 to TRBJ2-5; a weak D match, TRBD2 (6 bases). CDR1 and CDR2 from the germline V gene are GTSNPN and SVGIG (reference sequence). The V and J ends lost 7 bases and 1 base respectively, with 16 bases between them. This CDR3 contains 14 residues. The chain's CDR3 is CAYSKGLLQETQYF. For the CDR3, the DNA is TGTGCCTACTCGAAGGGACTCCTCCAAGAGACCCAGTACTTC.

This chain connects TRBV10-3 to TRBJ2-7, with D possibly being TRBD2 (6 bases). The germline gives CDR1 ENHRY, CDR2 SYGVKD. V dropped 4 bases and J dropped 0 bases, with 16 bases sitting between them. The CDR3 is 16 amino acids. The DNA for the CDR3 is TGTGCCATCAGTGCGGCGGGGCTTTCCAGCTCCTACGAGCAGTACTTC. This sequence encodes CAISAAGLSSSYEQYF.

V and J are TRBV30 and TRBJ1-3, with no clear D. The V gene's germline CDR1 is GTSNPN and CDR2 SVGIG (reference sequence). The V gene lost 4 bases and the J gene lost 1 base, with 11 bases spanning the gap. The CDR3 length is 14 residues. Here the CDR3 DNA reads TGTGCCTGGACCCCCGGCACTTCTGGAAACACCATATATTTT. It is translated as CAWTPGTSGNTIYF.

The chain combines TRBV7-2 with TRBJ2-3; TRBD2 agrees at 10 bases. This CDR3 is 15 amino acids long. Germline CDR1 SGHTA, CDR2 FQGNSA. Trimming removed 2 bases from V and 1 base from J; junction bases left unmatched: 0. Here the CDR3 reads CASSLTSGGTDTQYF. The CDR3 DNA sequence: TGTGCCAGCAGCTTAACTAGCGGGGGCACAGATACGCAGTATTTT.